The clone carrying this T cell receptor beta chain was seen repeatedly, ten times or more. Antigen specificity is unknown. The sample originates from a study of CD8 T cells in ankylosing spondylitis. Findings of the study overall: Reported data indicate significant enrichment of disease-linked clones within matched ankylosing spondylitis synovial fluid. Certain motif variants had earlier appeared in reactive arthritis synovial fluid and blood. What appeared characteristic of ankylosing spondylitis blood was a TCR beta motif of under 10 highly homologous variants.

The CDR3 loop spans 13 amino acids. The germline CDR1 and CDR2 sequences are LGHNT and FRNRAP. The V end lost 0 bases, the J end lost 7 bases, and 7 bases lay between the germline ends. Using quantitative 5'-RACE with molecular barcodes, the authors made TCR beta libraries. TCRdb re-called the 5' RACE reads through MiXCR, storing one row per CDR3 protein. The sample lists tens of thousands of distinct CDR3 sequences, just under 9% occurring once. The TCR comes from a male donor with ankylosing spondylitis. The V and J genes are TRBV12-5 and TRBJ2-1; D is undetermined. Material: blood, either unsorted or a sorted T cell fraction (not recorded which). The DNA of the CDR3 is TGTGCTAGTGGTTTGGTACCCCCAAATGAGCAGTTCTTC. The encoded protein is CASGLVPPNEQFF. Full variable domain (missing parts from reference TRBV12-5 and TRBJ2-1): DARVTQTPRHKVTEMGQEVTMRCQPILGHNTVFWYRQTMMQGLELLAYFRNRAPLDDSGMPKDRFSAEMPDATLATLKIQPSEPRDSAVYFCASGLVPPNEQFFGPGTRLTVL.